The rows below give T cell receptor beta chains drawn from one sample of a study of OX40 agonist ivuxolimab in advanced cancers. The table came from immunoSEQ multiplex PCR; TCRdb's copy has only in-frame clones and leaves some out. The sample yields under 100,000 clones, approximately 92% seen once. This material consisted of CD4+ or CD8+ T cells sorted from blood, taken in a trial of the OX40 agonist ivuxolimab. The receptor source for this set is an adult with an advanced solid tumor such as melanoma, head and neck, liver or kidney cancer. The CDR3 runs from the conserved cysteine through the conserved F or W. Fields, in order: CDR3 length, D gene, J gene, V gene, CDR3 DNA, CDR3 protein. The D gene is left open where the match is weak.

12 | NA | TRBJ1-4 | TRBV27 | TGTGCCAGCAGTTTTATTAATGAAAAACTGTTTTTT | CASSFINEKLFF
15 | NA | TRBJ2-1 | TRBV10-3 | TGTGCCATCATGGGTGGCAGCAACTCCTACAATGAGCAGTTCTTC | CAIMGGSNSYNEQFF
13 | TRBD1 | TRBJ2-5 | TRBV30 | TGTGCCTTAGACCGGGACAGTCAAGAGACCCAGTACTTC | CALDRDSQETQYF
13 | NA | TRBJ1-5 | TRBV30 | TGTGCCTGGAGTGCCGTGGATAATCAGCCCCAGCATTTT | CAWSAVDNQPQHF
15 | TRBD2 | TRBJ2-1 | TRBV7-3 | TGTGCCAGCAGCCGAGGGGAGCGGGGTAACAATGAGCAGTTCTTC | CASSRGERGNNEQFF
13 | NA | TRBJ2-7 | TRBV30 | TGTGCCTGGATCAGCGGGCTTAACTACGAGCAGTACTTC | CAWISGLNYEQYF
14 | NA | TRBJ2-5 | TRBV5-1 | TGCGCCAGCAGCCCCTGGGGGGCGGTGGCGACCCAGTACTTC | CASSPWGAVATQYF
14 | NA | TRBJ1-2 | TRBV7-9 | TGTGCCAGCAGCCATCCCGCAGGGTTGGGGGGCTACACCTTC | CASSHPAGLGGYTF
12 | TRBD2 | TRBJ2-4 | TRBV28 | TGTGCCAGCAGTTTGGGAGGGCTGGGTCAGTACTTC | CASSLGGLGQYF
15 | NA | TRBJ1-1 | TRBV6-5 | TGTGCCAGCAGCCTCACTACAGGGTTGAACACTGAAGCTTTCTTT | CASSLTTGLNTEAFF
13 | TRBD1 | TRBJ1-4 | TRBV7-2 | TGTGCCAGCAGTAGAGACAGGGATGAAAAACTGTTTTTT | CASSRDRDEKLFF
15 | NA | TRBJ1-5 | TRBV7-9 | TGTGCCAGCAGCTTAGGGGGAGGGCGGGATCAGCCCCAGCATTTT | CASSLGGGRDQPQHF
14 | NA | TRBJ2-2 | TRBV11-1 | TGTGCCAGCAGCTTGGAAGGGGATATCGGGGAGCTGTTTTTT | CASSLEGDIGELFF
14 | NA | TRBJ1-2 | TRBV5-6 | TGTGCCAGCAGCTTGGGAAGCACTAACTATGGCTACACCTTC | CASSLGSTNYGYTF
14 | NA | TRBJ1-1 | TRBV28 | TGTGCCAGCAGTGCCCCCAAGATGAACACTGAAGCTTTCTTT | CASSAPKMNTEAFF
19 | NA | TRBJ2-2 | TRBV9 | TGTGCCAGCAGCTCCCCAAAGGGGTCTGGCCTTTCGAACACCGGGGAGCTGTTTTTT | CASSSPKGSGLSNTGELFF
14 | NA | TRBJ1-1 | TRBV7-5 | TGTGCCAGAAGCTTGATGTTCAAAGACACTGAAGCTTTCTTT | CARSLMFKDTEAFF
13 | NA | TRBJ1-5 | TRBV30 | TGTGCCTGGAGTGGGGGGTTCAGTCAGCCCCAGCATTTT | CAWSGGFSQPQHF
16 | TRBD1 | TRBJ1-2 | TRBV4-2 | TGTGCCAGCAGCTCTCCGGGACAGGGGTTCGGAGGTGGCTACACCTTC | CASSSPGQGFGGGYTF